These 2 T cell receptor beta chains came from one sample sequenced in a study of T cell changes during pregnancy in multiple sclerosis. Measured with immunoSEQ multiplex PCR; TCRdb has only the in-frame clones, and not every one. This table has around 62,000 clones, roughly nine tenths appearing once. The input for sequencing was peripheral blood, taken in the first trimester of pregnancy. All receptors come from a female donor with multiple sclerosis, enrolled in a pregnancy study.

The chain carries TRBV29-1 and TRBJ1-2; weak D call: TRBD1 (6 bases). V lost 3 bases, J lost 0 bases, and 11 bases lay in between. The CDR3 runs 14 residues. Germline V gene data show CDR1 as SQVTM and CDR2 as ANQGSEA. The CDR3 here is CSVDGQSTNYGYTF. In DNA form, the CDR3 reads TGCAGCGTTGACGGACAGTCAACTAACTATGGCTACACCTTC.

The CDR3, as DNA: TGTGCCAGCAGCTTAGGTTCCGTCCGGAGCTCCTACAATGAGCAGTTCTTC. This encodes CASSLGSVRSSYNEQFF. The chain has TRBV7-6 and TRBJ2-1; D is uncertain. Germline assignment: CDR1 SGHVS and CDR2 FNYEAQ. Trimming took off 1 base at V and 0 bases at J, with 13 bases between the two ends. This CDR3 is built from 17 residues.